These T cell receptor beta chains were read from a single sample in a study of OX40 agonist ivuxolimab in advanced cancers. The method was immunoSEQ multiplex PCR; TCRdb's version includes in-frame clones alone and lacks a portion of them. This sample yields 49,000 or so clones, of which 70% to 85% are seen a single time; 2.6% belongs to the top ten. The sequencing used CD4+ or CD8+ T cells sorted from blood, collected in a trial of the OX40 agonist ivuxolimab. These receptors originate from an adult with an advanced solid tumor such as melanoma, head and neck, liver or kidney cancer. The CDR3 runs from the conserved cysteine through the conserved F or W.

TRBJ2-7,TRBV19,CASSIRWGASYEQYF
TRBJ2-7,TRBV6-5,CASRAGTGGSYEQYF
TRBJ1-2,TRBV5-1,CASSPIPGSGVGYTF
TRBJ2-1,TRBV9,CASSPLRGGGNEQFF
TRBJ1-2,TRBV6-1,CASSGQAGIYGYTF
TRBJ1-2,TRBV5-1,CASSLESSRYGYTF
TRBJ1-3,TRBV6-1,CASSEGHQTSGNTIYF
TRBJ2-1,TRBV4-3,CASSQETAGVYNEQFF
TRBJ2-2,TRBV5-1,CASSLVQTTGELFF
TRBJ2-3,TRBV7-9,CASSPTGGTDTQYF
TRBJ2-3,TRBV12-5,CASGPAEGTDTQYF
TRBJ2-4,TRBV7-9,CASSLDRGQKNIQYF
TRBJ2-2,TRBV5-1,CASSWGTETYTGELFF
TRBJ1-5,TRBV30,CAWRGQGSNQPQHF
TRBJ2-1,TRBV18,CASSPPGLAGVSYNEQFF
TRBJ2-7,TRBV5-1,CASSLEGVEYEQYF
TRBJ2-2,TRBV29-1,CSVIIRGLNTGELFF
TRBJ2-5,TRBV9,CASSLSPSGGQETQYF
TRBJ2-1,TRBV15,CATSRQSGGFYNEQFF
TRBJ1-1,TRBV5-6,CASSVLGGDLNTEAFF
TRBJ2-1,TRBV2,CASSVRLAGYNEQFF
TRBJ1-1,TRBV19,CASIPRDSWNTEAFF
TRBJ2-7,TRBV15,CATSRGEGTWTSYEQYF
TRBJ2-3,TRBV9,CASSVAGAWTDTQYF
TRBJ2-7,TRBV6-5,CASSYSRGTHYEQYF
TRBJ2-1,TRBV9,CASSVGTSADEQFF
TRBJ1-2,TRBV12-5,CASGLVGGTGYTF
TRBJ2-3,TRBV1,CTSSPWGSGAADTQYF
TRBJ2-1,TRBV19,CASSIDSQTSYEQFF
TRBJ2-3,TRBV7-6,CASSPRTLIGTDTQYF
TRBJ1-6,TRBV5-1,CASSLEGWGAGSPLHF
TRBJ2-1,TRBV19,CATRSDSLSYNEQFF
TRBJ2-2,TRBV6-5,CASTDGNTGELFF